This entry features one TCR beta chain sequence. Its antigen remains unidentified. Here the CDR3 omits its conserved ending phenylalanine or tryptophan, so a read error is the likely source. These data are taken from a study of tumor-infiltrating lymphocytes in primary liver carcinoma. Study-wide results and limits: With p = 0.039, the top-250-clone fraction in tumors significantly exceeded that in blood. Merely some 8-24% of top clones spanned all five tumor regions.

Starting material of 450 to 500 ng total RNA yielded TCR beta cDNA via a constant-region primer. It was through three nested multiplex PCR rounds of slightly modified ARM-PCR that TCR beta libraries arose. TRBV1-TRBV30 forward and Cbeta reverse primers drove the first two roughly 10-cycle rounds. TCRdb re-called the multiplex PCR reads through MiXCR, storing one row per CDR3 protein. The data show 50,000 to 60,000 distinct CDR3 sequences, approximately 80% seen once. CDR3 size: 16 residues. The germline gives CDR1 SQVTM, CDR2 ANQGSEA. Investigators took RNA and DNA out together from 20-30 mg of unsorted bulk tissue. The cohort consisted of patients whose primary liver carcinoma was surgically resected. All tumor samples contained more than 85% viable tumor cells.

The chain recombines TRBV29-1 with TRBJ2-2; 13 nucleotides align to TRBD2. The clonotype comes from a man between 35 and 55 years old with primary liver carcinoma and hepatitis B virus infection. The sample taken for sequencing was liver tumor tissue from sampling region 5. Subset noted: tumor region T5, tumor centre. This CDR3 reads CGVEAGTSGITGELFL. CDR3 DNA sequence: TGCGGCGTTGAAGCCGGGACTAGCGGGATTACCGGGGAGCTGTTTCTT.